This entry features one TCR beta chain sequence. Its matching antigen is unknown. The record originates from a study of shared clonotypes between healthy human individuals. In the original processing: Filtering differed for immunoSEQ, which gave only junction sequences without quality scores. Profiling relied on immunoSEQ multiplex PCR, and the TCRdb table lists in-frame clones only, not all of them. V and J calls and clone size follow that table, whereas D and trimming were derived from the DNA. The sample lists under 1,100,000 clones, approximately 72% occurring once. Healthy adults negative for HIV, lacking recent acute infections or vaccinations, served as donors. The germline CDR1 and CDR2 sequences are MGHRA and YSYEKL. The CDR3 has 15 residues. Between the trimmed V and J ends, which lost 0 bases and 1 base, there was a span of 6 bases. Whole-study results and caveats: Unshared clonotypes carried lower generation probabilities than those common to all four donors.

What was sequenced was memory CD4+ T cells sorted from blood. Subset defined: CD45RA-negative fraction. This sequence originates from a man younger than 35 in good health. The chain couples TRBV4-1 to TRBJ2-2; no clear D gene. This CDR3 is CASSQEAVNTGELFF. CDR3 coding DNA: TGCGCCAGCAGCCAAGAGGCAGTGAACACCGGGGAGCTGTTTTTT.